This is a list of T cell receptor beta chains from one sample in a study of shared clonotypes between healthy human individuals. Only in-frame clones appear in the TCRdb table, and some are missing; sequencing was by immunoSEQ multiplex PCR. The table shows about 2.1 million clones, with roughly 93% occurring only once. The source material was naive CD8+ T cells from PBMCs. The source is a man in his late teens or twenties in good health. Some clones in this sample may be carry-over from other donors' samples. The CDR3 runs from the conserved cysteine through the conserved F or W. D genes are given only for firm matches. Not every row has a clone size; where given, it reads once, few, many or a size class.

.,TRBV12-5,.,TRBJ1-2,TGTGCTAGTGGCTTCCCTGCGGGTCTGAACGGCTACACCTTC,CASGFPAGLNGYTF
.,TRBV28,.,TRBJ2-7,TGTGCCAGCAGTTCGACCGGCGTTGTCGAGCAGTACTTC,CASSSTGVVEQYF
.,TRBV5-8,.,TRBJ2-7,TGTGCCAGCAGCTTGGGGGACGGGAGCTCCTACGAGCAGTACTTC,CASSLGDGSSYEQYF
.,TRBV28,.,TRBJ2-4,TGTGCCAGCAGTGACCGGGACTCTCGAGCCAAAAACATTCAGTACTTC,CASSDRDSRAKNIQYF
.,TRBV28,TRBD2,TRBJ2-4,TGTGCCAGCAGTTCGAGGGGAGGGAGGGCCAAAAACATTCAGTACTTC,CASSSRGGRAKNIQYF
.,TRBV16,TRBD1,TRBJ1-1,TGTGCCAGCAGCCAAGGGGGACAGGGGCACACTGAAGCTTTCTTT,CASSQGGQGHTEAFF
.,TRBV27,TRBD2,TRBJ2-5,TGTGCCAGCAGTTTATCGGGGTTGGGCGTCACCGGGACTAGCAGGGAGACCCAGTACTTC,CASSLSGLGVTGTSRETQYF
.,TRBV19,.,TRBJ1-2,TGTGCCAGTTTGGAGCCGGGCAGTCAAGCTAACTATGGCTACACCTTC,CASLEPGSQANYGYTF
.,TRBV6-6,.,TRBJ2-7,TGTGCCAGCAGCCCACCGGGGCTAGAGTACTACGAGCAGTACTTC,CASSPPGLEYYEQYF
few,TRBV29-1,.,TRBJ1-2,TGCAGCGTTTGGGGAAACTATGGCTACACCTTC,CSVWGNYGYTF
.,TRBV5-1,.,TRBJ1-2,TGCGCCAGCAGCTTGGGACGTAACTATGGCTACACCTTC,CASSLGRNYGYTF
.,TRBV27,.,TRBJ2-1,TGTGCCAGCAGTTTGGCCAGCGGCGGACCCGAGCAGTTCTTC,CASSLASGGPEQFF
once,TRBV7-6,TRBD1,TRBJ1-2,TGTGCCAGCAGCTTACTTGGACAGGTAGACGGCTACACCTTC,CASSLLGQVDGYTF
.,TRBV25-1,.,TRBJ1-5,TGTGCCAGCAGTGAATGGGGGGGCACGGAGCCCCAGCATTTT,CASSEWGGTEPQHF
.,TRBV4-3,.,TRBJ2-3,TGCGCCAGCAGCCAAGGAGGCTACTACACAGATACGCAGTATTTT,CASSQGGYYTDTQYF
.,TRBV25-1,.,TRBJ2-3,TGTGCCAGCAGTGAATTCCCGCGTCAGGGACCGAGCACAGATACGCAGTATTTT,CASSEFPRQGPSTDTQYF
.,TRBV4-3,.,TRBJ2-1,TGCGCCAGCAGCCACCATACCGAGGGTCTCCGCAATGAGCAGTTCTTC,CASSHHTEGLRNEQFF
.,TRBV28,TRBD1,TRBJ2-1,TGTGCCAGCAGTTTAGAAGTCGCGACAGGGGGTTTGGGTGAGCAGTTCTTC,CASSLEVATGGLGEQFF
.,TRBV4-1,.,TRBJ1-2,TGCGCCAGCAGCCAAGATCTGAACCGGATCCCTGGAGGCTACACCTTC,CASSQDLNRIPGGYTF
.,TRBV6-4,.,TRBJ1-1,TGTGCCAGCACCGGAGGGGGGGGACTGAGAAACACTGAAGCTTTCTTT,CASTGGGGLRNTEAFF
.,TRBV7-6,TRBD1,TRBJ2-1,TGTGCCAGCAGCCCCGGGACAGGGTTCAATGAGCAGTTCTTC,CASSPGTGFNEQFF
.,TRBV19,.,TRBJ1-4,TGTGCCAGTAGTATGTTGAAGGGATCAACTAATGAAAAACTGTTTTTT,CASSMLKGSTNEKLFF